The present entry profiles one T cell receptor beta chain with its context. Only a few counts were recorded for this clonotype. The target of this receptor is not known. Per-base qualities were not stored, and no clone one base away is much larger. Libraries were made using 5' RACE. Sequencer: NextSeq 500. In the TCR library protocol, unique molecular identifiers were attached to individual cDNA molecules to correct for PCR bias and sequencing error. Both TCR alpha and beta chains were sequenced, and tight co-correlation was observed between alpha and beta sequence abundances in each sample. The study's own analysis went as follows. Decombinator V4 was used to annotate TCR sequences for V gene, J gene and CDR3. TCRs were defined as expanded if a significant change between any two time points was detected under a Poisson model with p below 0.0001. TCR abundances were normalised to the total number of TCRs sequenced per sample and were expressed as counts per million. TRAV1-2 paired with TRAJ12, TRAJ20 or TRAJ33 defined MAIT TCRs, while TRAV10 paired with TRAJ18 defined iNKT TCRs. VDJdb, accessed 1 November 2021, was searched for CMV, EBV and SARS-CoV-2 annotated TCRs, with TCRs annotated for multiple antigens excluded. TCRdb reprocessed the public reads (quality trimming at Q25 with fastp, clone calling with MiXCR) and kept in-frame beta chains. A single entry per CDR3 protein holds the most common genes and DNA from its merged rows. These V and J calls originate from TCRdb's pipeline instead of the authors' own analysis. A total of tens of thousands of distinct CDR3 sequences appear in this sample, roughly 14% of them only once. The ten top clones hold 4% to 5% of the sample.

The data belong to a study of early T cells in non-severe SARS-CoV-2 infection (dated by TCRdb to the early 2020s). A note on the overall study: Bulk RNA from unsorted whole blood was used for TCR sequencing, so alpha and beta chains could not be paired.

Set within a cohort of healthcare workers in London, UK, this nested case-control study involved weekly PCR testing of nasopharyngeal swabs along with blood sampling. Healthcare workers were enrolled in the week of the UK lockdown, from 23 to 31 March 2020, and were followed every week for up to roughly 16 weeks. Taken from cysteine to phenylalanine, the CDR3 has 13 residues. Only the CDR3 portion is preserved as DNA: 39 bases, with reading frame beginning at the first base. CDR1 WNHNN and CDR2 SYGVQD were looked up in the germline V gene (reference sequence). At the junction V is shortened by 11 bases and J by 1 base; bases outside the gene matches: 5. What the research found in general, with its limitations: Matching against VDJdb was skewed toward anti-spike CD8 responses, likely underestimated virus-specific expansions, and missed private and CD4 specificities.

The source is an adult who was a healthcare worker with PCR-confirmed SARS-CoV-2 infection or an uninfected control (not recorded which). Sequencing used whole blood. The chain couples TRBV10-1 to TRBJ2-3, with 8 junctional bases fitting TRBD2. The nucleotide sequence is TGCGCCGTACAACTAGCGGGCACAGATACGCAGTATTTT. Its protein is CAVQLAGTDTQYF.